The next 7 T cell receptor beta chains were all read from a single sample in a study of T cell responses to AZD1222 COVID-19 vaccine. Clones were read by immunoSEQ multiplex PCR, and TCRdb kept only the in-frame ones, dropping some. The table has roughly 100,000 clones, about 86% seen once; the top ten hold 1.4%. This specimen was peripheral blood, taken on day 0 of AZD1222 vaccination. Receptors were obtained from an adult in good health.

This chain joins TRBV28 and TRBJ1-4; 8 bases are a match to TRBD1. V was pared by 4 bases and J by 0 bases, with 7 bases of the junction left unmatched. CDR3 length: 17 residues. Germline V gene data show CDR1 as MDHEN and CDR2 as SYDVKM. CDR3 DNA sequence: TGTGCCAGCAGTTCGACAGGGGACCCCTCAACTAATGAAAAACTGTTTTTT. Its protein product is CASSSTGDPSTNEKLFF.

This rearrangement joins TRBV3-1 (or the pseudogene TRBV3-2) to TRBJ2-3, with 16 bases that match TRBD2. Losses at the gene ends were 3 bases for V and 6 bases for J; bases not matched to a gene: 6. Germline V gene lookup returns CDR1 LGHDT and CDR2 YNNKEL (reference sequence). The CDR3 loop spans 17 amino acids. CDR3: CASSHDVGLAGGDTQYF. CDR3 in DNA: TGTGCCAGCAGCCACGACGTGGGACTAGCGGGAGGGGATACGCAGTATTTT.

The chain couples TRBV18 to TRBJ1-6; 9 nucleotides match TRBD1. V trimming: 2 bases; J trimming: 7 bases; junction bases outside the gene matches: 6. This CDR3 region has 16 residues. The germline V gene has CDR1 KGHSH and CDR2 LQKENI. The CDR3 bases are TGTGCCAGCTCACCATCCACGGGACAGGGCAATTCACCCCTCCACTTT. Its translation is CASSPSTGQGNSPLHF.

The DNA of the CDR3 is TGTGCCAGCAGCAAAGAAACAGTCACTGAAGCTTTCTTT. This translates into CASSKETVTEAFF. The chain has TRBV21-1 and TRBJ1-1; TRBD1, the table's D call, lacks a check against the DNA. TRBV21-1 is noted as a pseudogene. The CDR3 contains 13 residues.

The chain uses TRBV2 and TRBJ1-4; D is perhaps TRBD1 (5 bases). This CDR3 has 15 amino acids. Germline values: CDR1 SNHLY, CDR2 FYNNEI. With 6 bases removed from V and 0 bases from J, the gap between germline ends came to 11 bases. CDR3 loop: CASSLLQATNEKLFF. The CDR3 region has the DNA TGTGCCAGCAGCTTGTTACAGGCAACTAATGAAAAACTGTTTTTT.

V and J are TRBV10-3 and TRBJ2-1; a weak D match, TRBD1 (6 bases). CDR1 is ENHRY, CDR2 SYGVKD, per germline. The V and J ends lost 0 bases and 4 bases respectively, with 16 bases between them. This CDR3 has 17 amino acids. CDR3 in DNA: TGTGCCATCAGTGAGTCGATTGATACAGGGACGTACAATGAGCAGTTCTTC. This sequence encodes CAISESIDTGTYNEQFF.

This chain joins TRBV7-2 and TRBJ1-6; the match to TRBD1 covers 10 bases. The germline CDR1 and CDR2 sequences are SGHTA and FQGNSA. The CDR3 contains 15 residues. Unmatched junction bases numbered 6, after V lost 6 bases and J lost 7 bases. This CDR3 is CASSLGQGMNSPLHF. The CDR3 bases are TGTGCCAGCAGTTTGGGACAGGGGATGAATTCACCCCTCCACTTT.